A single sample gave rise to the 8 T cell receptor beta chains below, sequenced in a study of T cell responses to AZD1222 COVID-19 vaccine. Generated by immunoSEQ multiplex PCR, the TCRdb table keeps only in-frame clones and is missing some. Of fewer than 200,000 clones listed, around 90% are singletons. The material sequenced was peripheral blood, taken on day 0 of AZD1222 vaccination. Every receptor here comes from an adult in good health.

The chain links TRBV10-2 to TRBJ2-7; 9 bases match TRBD1. Germline loops: CDR1 WSHSY, CDR2 SAAADI. CDR3 length: 15 amino acids. V shed 0 bases, J shed 2 bases, and the junction held 2 bases outside the gene matches. CDR3 sequence: CASSESNRGPYEQYF. The CDR3 DNA reads as TGCGCCAGCAGTGAGTCAAACAGGGGGCCCTACGAGCAGTACTTC.

This chain uses TRBV7-9 with TRBJ1-4; 7 bases line up with TRBD1. Trimming removed 4 bases from V and 8 bases from J; junction bases left unmatched: 16. Germline V lookup: CDR1 SEHNR, CDR2 FQNEAQ (reference sequence). This CDR3 is built from 17 residues. The CDR3 region is CASSSTDRAPFREKLFF. CDR3 bases: TGTGCCAGCAGCTCAACAGACAGGGCGCCCTTTCGAGAAAAACTGTTTTTT.

The V and J genes are TRBV5-1 and TRBJ1-1; TRBD1 is a possible D gene (6 bases). CDR1 and CDR2 from the germline V gene are SGHRS and YFSETQ. Trimming shortened V by 4 bases and J by 1 base, and 11 bases separated the two germline ends. The CDR3 is made up of 14 amino acids. The CDR3 loop is CASSPGTWNTEAFF. For the CDR3, the DNA is TGCGCCAGCAGCCCCGGGACATGGAACACTGAAGCTTTCTTT.

The chain links TRBV2 to TRBJ2-1; D unclear. Deletions cut 9 bases from V and 0 bases from J, with 27 bases between. The CDR3 extends over 19 amino acids. Germline assignment: CDR1 SNHLY and CDR2 FYNNEI. CDR3 sequence: CASRRTETRSHGSYNEQFF. The CDR3 DNA is TGTGCCAGTAGACGAACAGAAACAAGGTCTCACGGCTCCTACAATGAGCAGTTCTTC.

This chain joins TRBV7-8 and TRBJ1-5, with D tentatively TRBD1 (5 bases). Germline CDR1 reads SGHVS; CDR2 reads FQNEAQ. The CDR3 length is 15 residues. The V end lost 3 bases, the J end lost 4 bases, and 13 bases lay between the germline ends. Here the CDR3 DNA reads TGTGCCAGCAGCTTTTCTGAAAGGGGTAATCAGCCCCAGCATTTT. Translation gives CASSFSERGNQPQHF.

The chain recombines TRBV5-5 with TRBJ1-5; D unresolved. The CDR3 covers 13 residues. Between the trimmed V and J ends, which lost 2 bases and 5 bases, there was a span of 8 bases. Germline loops: CDR1 SGHKS, CDR2 YYEKEE (reference sequence). The CDR3 spells CASSFSEDQPQHF. For the CDR3, the DNA is TGTGCCAGCAGCTTCTCTGAGGATCAGCCCCAGCATTTT. Full variable domain (rest looked up from reference TRBV5-5 and TRBJ1-5): DAGVTQSPTHLIKTRGQQVTLRCSPISGHKSVSWYQQVLGQGPQFIFQYYEKEERGRGNFPDRFSARQFPNYSSELNVNALLLGDSALYLCASSFSEDQPQHFGDGTRLSIL.

CDR3 in amino acids: CASSIHHSSSYNEQFF. CDR3 DNA sequence: TGTGCCAGTAGTATCCATCACTCGAGCTCCTACAATGAGCAGTTCTTC. The V and J genes are TRBV19 and TRBJ2-1; D is unclear. This CDR3 comprises 16 residues. Trimming removed 3 bases from V and 0 bases from J, with 12 bases in between. Per germline, CDR1 LNHDA and CDR2 SQIVND (reference sequence). The whole variable domain, filled in from reference TRBV19 and TRBJ2-1, reads DGGITQSPKYLFRKEGQNVTLSCEQNLNHDAMYWYRQDPGQGLRLIYYSQIVNDFQKGDIAEGYSVSREKKESFPLTVTSAQKNPTAFYLCASSIHHSSSYNEQFFGPGTRLTVL.

The rearrangement links TRBV14 to TRBJ1-1; TRBD1 agrees at 11 bases. Germline CDR1 is SGHDN and CDR2 is FVKESK. Losses at the gene ends were 6 bases for V and 4 bases for J; bases not matched to a gene: 1. The CDR3 runs 13 residues. The CDR3 protein is CASRDRGRTEAFF. The CDR3 DNA follows: TGTGCCAGCAGGGACAGGGGGCGCACTGAAGCTTTCTTT.